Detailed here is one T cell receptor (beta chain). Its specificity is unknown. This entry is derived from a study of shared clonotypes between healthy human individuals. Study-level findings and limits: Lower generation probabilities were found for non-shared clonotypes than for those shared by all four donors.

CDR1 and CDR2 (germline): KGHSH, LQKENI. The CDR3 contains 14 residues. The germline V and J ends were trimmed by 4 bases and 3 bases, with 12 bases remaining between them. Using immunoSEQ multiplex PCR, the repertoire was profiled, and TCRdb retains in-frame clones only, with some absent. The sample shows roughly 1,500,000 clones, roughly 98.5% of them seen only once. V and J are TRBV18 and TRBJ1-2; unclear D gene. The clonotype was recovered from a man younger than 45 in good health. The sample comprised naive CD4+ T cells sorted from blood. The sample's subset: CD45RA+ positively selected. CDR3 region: CASSLQSFDYGYTF. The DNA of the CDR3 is TGTGCCAGCTCACTGCAGAGTTTTGACTATGGCTACACCTTC.